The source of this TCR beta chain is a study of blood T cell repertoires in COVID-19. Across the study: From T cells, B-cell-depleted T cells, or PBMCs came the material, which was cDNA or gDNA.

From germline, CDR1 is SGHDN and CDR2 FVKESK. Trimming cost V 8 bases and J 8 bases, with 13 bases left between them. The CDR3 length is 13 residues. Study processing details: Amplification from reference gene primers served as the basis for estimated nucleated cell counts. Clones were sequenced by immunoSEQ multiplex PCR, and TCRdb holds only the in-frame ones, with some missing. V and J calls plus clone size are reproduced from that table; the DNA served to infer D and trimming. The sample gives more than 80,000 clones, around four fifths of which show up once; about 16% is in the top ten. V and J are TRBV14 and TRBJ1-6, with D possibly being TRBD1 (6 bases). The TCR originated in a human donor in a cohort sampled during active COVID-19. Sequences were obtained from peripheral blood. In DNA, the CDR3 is TGTGCCAGCTCCCCACAGGGTTATTCACCCCTCCACTTT. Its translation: CASSPQGYSPLHF.